This TCR beta chain originates from a study of OX40 agonist ivuxolimab in advanced cancers. Germline V gene data show CDR1 as SQVTM and CDR2 as ANQGSEA. This CDR3 spans 15 amino acids. Trimming took 1 base from V and 6 from J, leaving 19 bases between them. This table comes from immunoSEQ multiplex PCR, and its TCRdb copy is limited to in-frame clones, with some not included. The sample carries about 52,000 clones, less than 90% recorded once. Peripheral blood came from all dose cohorts at three timepoints. The receptor comes from an adult with an advanced solid tumor such as melanoma, head and neck, liver or kidney cancer. This chain connects TRBV29-1 to TRBJ2-7; D is perhaps TRBD2 (6 bases). The sample here was CD4+ or CD8+ T cells sorted from blood, taken in a trial of the OX40 agonist ivuxolimab. CDR3 nucleotides: TGCAGCGTTGAAGTTGCTGCGGTCGGGGGTGGCGAGCAGTACTTC. Translating gives CSVEVAAVGGGEQYF.